Described below is a single T cell receptor beta chain sequence and its context. This sample is part of a study of OX40 agonist ivuxolimab in advanced cancers. Data came from immunoSEQ multiplex PCR; TCRdb stores just in-frame clones and leaves some out. Here the sample spans tens of thousands of clones, 90% to 95% being singletons. The CDR3 runs to 16 residues. The V segment lost 4 bases and the J segment 3 bases; nucleotides outside the gene matches: 11. CDR1 LNHDA and CDR2 SQIVND come from the germline V gene (reference sequence). This TCR was recovered from an adult with an advanced solid tumor such as melanoma, head and neck, liver or kidney cancer. The chain carries TRBV19 and TRBJ2-7; TRBD1 agrees at 8 bases. Here the sequenced sample was CD4+ or CD8+ T cells sorted from blood, taken in a trial of the OX40 agonist ivuxolimab. DNA for the CDR3: TGTGCCAGTAGTACGGCTCGAAACGGACAGGGCTACGAGCAGTACTTC. It yields the protein CASSTARNGQGYEQYF.